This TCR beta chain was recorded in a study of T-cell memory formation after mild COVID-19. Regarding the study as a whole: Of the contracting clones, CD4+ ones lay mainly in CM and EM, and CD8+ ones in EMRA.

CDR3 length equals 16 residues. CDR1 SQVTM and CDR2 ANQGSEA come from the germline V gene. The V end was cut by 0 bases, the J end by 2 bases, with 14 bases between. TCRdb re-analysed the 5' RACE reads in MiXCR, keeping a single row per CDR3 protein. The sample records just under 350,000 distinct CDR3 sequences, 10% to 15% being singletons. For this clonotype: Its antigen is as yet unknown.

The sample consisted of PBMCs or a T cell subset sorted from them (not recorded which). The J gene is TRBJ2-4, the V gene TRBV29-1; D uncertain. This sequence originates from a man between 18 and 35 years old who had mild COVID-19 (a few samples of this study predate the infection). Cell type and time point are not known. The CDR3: CSVEDPRRYPKNIQYF. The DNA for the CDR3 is TGCAGCGTTGAAGATCCCCGCCGGTATCCCAAAAACATTCAGTACTTC.